This TCR beta chain was found in a study of blood T cell repertoires in COVID-19. Background on the study: The analysed material was cDNA or gDNA that came from T cells, B-cell-depleted T cells, or PBMCs.

This CDR3 contains 16 residues. V was pared by 2 bases and J by 7 bases, with 9 bases of the junction left unmatched. Germline V gives CDR1 MNHEY, CDR2 SVGEGT. This table comes from immunoSEQ multiplex PCR, and its TCRdb copy is limited to in-frame clones, with some not included. The sample consists of fewer than 75,000 clones, roughly nine tenths of them appearing once. The chain combines TRBV6-2 or TRBV6-3 with TRBJ2-1; 9 bases agree with TRBD1. This receptor was taken from a man in his forties or fifties with active COVID-19. The sequenced sample was peripheral blood. CDR3 sequence (DNA): TGTGCCAGCAGTTACCCCAGGGGACAGGGCGGTAATGAGCAGTTCTTC. Protein product: CASSYPRGQGGNEQFF.